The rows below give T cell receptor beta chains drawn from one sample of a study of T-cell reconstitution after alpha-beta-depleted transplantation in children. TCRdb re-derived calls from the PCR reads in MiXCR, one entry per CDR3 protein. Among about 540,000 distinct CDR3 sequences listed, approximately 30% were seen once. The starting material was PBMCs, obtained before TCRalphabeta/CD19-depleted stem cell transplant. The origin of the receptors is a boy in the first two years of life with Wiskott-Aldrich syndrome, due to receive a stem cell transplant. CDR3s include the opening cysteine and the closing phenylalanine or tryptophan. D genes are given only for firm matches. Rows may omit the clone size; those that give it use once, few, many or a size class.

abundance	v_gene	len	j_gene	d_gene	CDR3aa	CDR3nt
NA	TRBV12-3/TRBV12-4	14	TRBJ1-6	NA	CASSLDAQGSPLHF	TGTGCCAGCAGTTTAGATGCCCAAGGATCACCCCTCCACTTT
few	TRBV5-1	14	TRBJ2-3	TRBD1	CASSTQGARDTQYF	TGCGCCAGCAGCACCCAGGGGGCGCGGGATACGCAGTATTTT
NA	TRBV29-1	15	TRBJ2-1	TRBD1	CSVEGTGNSYNEQFF	TGCAGCGTTGAAGGGACAGGGAATTCCTACAATGAGCAGTTCTTC
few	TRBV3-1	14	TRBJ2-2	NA	CASSQVGSYGELFF	TGTGCCAGCAGCCAAGTTGGGTCGTACGGGGAGCTGTTTTTT
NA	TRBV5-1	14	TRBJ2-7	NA	CASSWGLLNYEQYF	TGCGCCAGCAGCTGGGGACTTCTGAATTACGAGCAGTACTTC
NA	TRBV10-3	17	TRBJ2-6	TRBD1	CAIRTGTGGSGANVLTF	TGTGCCATCAGAACCGGGACAGGGGGCTCTGGGGCCAACGTCCTGACTTTC
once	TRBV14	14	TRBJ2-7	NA	CASSQSLGMHEQYF	TGTGCCAGCAGCCAAAGCCTGGGAATGCACGAGCAGTACTTC
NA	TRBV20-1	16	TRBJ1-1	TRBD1	CSARDWTGGLNTEAFF	TGCAGTGCTAGAGATTGGACAGGGGGCTTGAACACTGAAGCTTTCTTT
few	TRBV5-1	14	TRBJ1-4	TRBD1	CASRITTGGEKLFF	TGCGCCAGCCGGATAACTACAGGGGGCGAAAAACTGTTTTTT
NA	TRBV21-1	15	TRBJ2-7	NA	CASSKQLPGNYEQYF	TGTGCCAGCAGCAAGCAGCTCCCGGGGAACTACGAGCAGTACTTC
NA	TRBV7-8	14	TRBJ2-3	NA	CASSLGGWADTQYF	TGTGCCAGCAGCTTAGGGGGATGGGCGGATACGCAGTATTTT
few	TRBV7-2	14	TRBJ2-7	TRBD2	CASSTRTSSYEQYF	TGTGCCAGCAGCACCCGGACTAGCAGCTACGAGCAGTACTTC
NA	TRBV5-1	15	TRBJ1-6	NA	CASSPAGGPNSPLHF	TGCGCCAGCAGCCCCGCGGGGGGACCGAATTCACCCCTCCACTTT
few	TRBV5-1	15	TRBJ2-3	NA	CASSLPTSSSDTQYF	TGCGCCAGCAGCCTCCCGACTAGTTCATCAGATACGCAGTATTTT
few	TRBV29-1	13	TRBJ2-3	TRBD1	CSVGQGITDTQYF	TGCAGCGTTGGACAGGGGATTACAGATACGCAGTATTTT
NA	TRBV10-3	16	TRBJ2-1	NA	CATQVRLSGGSVEQFF	TGTGCCACCCAAGTGAGGCTGTCCGGGGGCTCGGTTGAGCAGTTCTTC
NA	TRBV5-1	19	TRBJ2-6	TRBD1	CASSKDGTDFRSGANVLTF	TGCGCCAGCAGCAAGGACGGGACAGATTTTCGATCTGGGGCCAACGTCCTGACTTTC
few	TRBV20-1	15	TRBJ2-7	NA	CSARDWAKSSYEQYF	TGCAGTGCTAGAGATTGGGCGAAAAGCTCCTACGAGCAGTACTTC
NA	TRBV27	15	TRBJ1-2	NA	CASSPPPGTNYGYTF	TGTGCCAGCAGTCCCCCTCCGGGGACTAACTATGGCTACACCTTC
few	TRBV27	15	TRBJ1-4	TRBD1	CASAVNRDRDEKLFF	TGTGCCAGCGCAGTGAACCGGGACAGGGACGAAAAACTGTTTTTT
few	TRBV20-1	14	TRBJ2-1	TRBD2	CSANSGRAVNEQFF	TGCAGTGCTAACTCCGGGAGGGCCGTGAATGAGCAGTTCTTC
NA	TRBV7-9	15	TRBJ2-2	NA	CASSSQGPYTGELFF	TGTGCCAGCAGCTCACAGGGCCCCTACACCGGGGAGCTGTTTTTT
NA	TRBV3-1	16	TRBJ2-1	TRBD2	CASSQDPGLAINEQFF	TGTGCCAGCAGCCAAGACCCGGGACTAGCCATCAATGAGCAGTTCTTC
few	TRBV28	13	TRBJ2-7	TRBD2	CASSYSGMYEQYF	TGTGCCAGCAGTTATAGCGGGATGTACGAGCAGTACTTC
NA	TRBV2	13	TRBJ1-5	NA	CASSNRVGQPQHF	TGTGCCAGCTCGAACAGGGTCGGTCAGCCCCAGCATTTT
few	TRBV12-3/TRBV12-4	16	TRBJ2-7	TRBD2	CASSPYGTSGTYEQYF	TGTGCCAGCAGCCCCTACGGGACTAGCGGGACCTACGAGCAGTACTTC
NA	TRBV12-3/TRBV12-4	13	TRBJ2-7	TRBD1	CASRVQGAYEQYF	TGTGCCAGCAGAGTACAGGGGGCCTACGAGCAGTACTTC
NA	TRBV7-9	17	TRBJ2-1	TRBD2	CASSLELSGRASNEQFF	TGTGCCAGCAGCTTAGAGTTGAGCGGGAGGGCCAGTAATGAGCAGTTCTTC
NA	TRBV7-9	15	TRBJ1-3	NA	CASSLGRQAGNTIYF	TGTGCCAGCAGCTTAGGACGACAGGCTGGAAACACCATATATTTT
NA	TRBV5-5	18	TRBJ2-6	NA	CASSLWARDGGGANVLTF	TGTGCCAGCAGCTTGTGGGCGAGGGACGGTGGTGGGGCCAACGTCCTGACTTTC
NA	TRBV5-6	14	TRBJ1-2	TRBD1	CASSLGGQAYGYTF	TGTGCCAGCAGCTTGGGGGGACAGGCCTATGGCTACACCTTC
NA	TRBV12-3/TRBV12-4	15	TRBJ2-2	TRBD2	CASTLIAGAKGELFF	TGTGCCAGCACCTTAATAGCGGGAGCAAAAGGGGAGCTGTTTTTT
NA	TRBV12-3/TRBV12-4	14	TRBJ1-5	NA	CASSYRISNQPQHF	TGTGCCAGCAGTTACAGGATTAGCAATCAGCCCCAGCATTTT
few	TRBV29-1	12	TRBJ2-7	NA	CSVGPGAYEQYF	TGCAGCGTGGGGCCCGGGGCCTACGAGCAGTACTTC
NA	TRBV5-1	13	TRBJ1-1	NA	CASSATVDTEAFF	TGCGCCAGCAGCGCGACAGTTGACACTGAAGCTTTCTTT
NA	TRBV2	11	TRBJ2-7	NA	CASSYSDEQYF	TGTGCCAGCAGCTACAGCGACGAGCAGTACTTC
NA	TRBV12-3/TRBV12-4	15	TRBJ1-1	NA	CASTIQLGLNTEAFF	TGTGCCAGCACCATCCAGTTGGGCCTAAACACTGAAGCTTTCTTT
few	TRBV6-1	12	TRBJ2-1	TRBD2	CASSDSGRAGFF	TGTGCCAGCAGTGATAGCGGGAGGGCCGGGTTCTTC
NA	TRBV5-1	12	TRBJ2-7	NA	CASSLAGAALHF	TGCGCCAGCAGCTTGGCCGGCGCAGCGTTGCACTTC
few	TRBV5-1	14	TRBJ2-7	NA	CASSLEGFSYEQYF	TGCGCCAGCAGCTTGGAGGGCTTCTCCTACGAGCAGTACTTC
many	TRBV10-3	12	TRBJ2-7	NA	CAISDRAYEQYF	TGTGCCATCAGTGACAGGGCCTACGAGCAGTACTTC
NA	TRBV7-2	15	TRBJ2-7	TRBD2	CASSPGLAGDHEQYF	TGTGCCAGCAGCCCTGGACTAGCGGGAGACCACGAGCAGTACTTC
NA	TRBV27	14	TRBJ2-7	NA	CASSLEHPLCEQYF	TGTGCCAGCAGCCTGGAACATCCGTTATGCGAGCAGTACTTC
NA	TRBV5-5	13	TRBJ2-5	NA	CASSLPKGETQYF	TGTGCCAGCAGCTTGCCCAAGGGAGAGACCCAGTACTTC
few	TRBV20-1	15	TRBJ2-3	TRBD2	CSARDRGGRVDTQYF	TGCAGTGCTAGAGATCGTGGCGGGAGGGTAGATACGCAGTATTTT
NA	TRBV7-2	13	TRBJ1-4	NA	CASSSGMLRKLFF	TGTGCCAGCAGCTCGGGGATGTTGCGAAAACTGTTTTTT
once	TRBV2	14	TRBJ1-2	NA	CASSGEGRHYGYTF	TGTGCCAGCAGTGGAGAGGGACGGCACTATGGCTACACCTTC
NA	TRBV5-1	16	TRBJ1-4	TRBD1	CASSSTGTAPGEKLFF	TGCGCCAGCAGCTCCACCGGGACAGCTCCAGGAGAAAAACTGTTTTTT